These 29 T cell receptor beta chains share one sample of origin, sequenced in a study of blood T cell repertoires in COVID-19. The repertoire was sequenced with immunoSEQ multiplex PCR; TCRdb's copy has only in-frame clones and lacks some. The profile shows approximately 300,000 clones, 85% to 90% of them singletons. Sequencing was done on a sample of PBMCs or T cells enriched from blood (not recorded which). These receptors all come from a woman under 30 who had recovered from COVID-19.

In this sample, this clone turned up once. The CDR3 loop is CASRSSGRGETQYF. The CDR3 bases are TGTGCCAGCAGATCGTCCGGGAGAGGAGAGACCCAGTACTTC. J is TRBJ2-5 and V is TRBV6-5, with D maybe TRBD2 (6 bases). The germline V gene has CDR1 MNHEY and CDR2 SVGAGI. Between the trimmed V and J ends, which lost 6 bases and 4 bases, there was a span of 15 bases. The CDR3 is made up of 14 amino acids.

V and J are TRBV10-3 and TRBJ2-7, with 9 bases that match TRBD2. V trimming: 6 bases; J trimming: 5 bases; junction bases outside the gene matches: 8. Germline CDR1 is ENHRY and CDR2 is SYGVKD. The CDR3 length is 14 residues. DNA of the CDR3: TGTGCCATCAGGAAGACTAGCGGTGACAACGAGCAGTACTTC. This sequence encodes CAIRKTSGDNEQYF.

The chain couples TRBV9 to TRBJ2-5, with 7 positions matching TRBD1. J was trimmed by 1 base and V by 4 bases; bases with no gene match: 13. The CDR3 covers 17 residues. Per germline, CDR1 SGDLS and CDR2 YYNGEE. The CDR3 region is CASSPGTHPGGQETQYF. In DNA form, the CDR3 reads TGTGCCAGCAGCCCCGGGACCCACCCAGGGGGCCAAGAGACCCAGTACTTC.

This clone is a singleton in its sample. The chain employs TRBV5-4 and TRBJ2-2, with a weak D call TRBD2 (5 bases). The CDR3 spans 15 residues. V dropped 0 bases and J dropped 5 bases, with 11 bases sitting between them. Germline CDR1 and CDR2: SGHNT and YYREEE (reference sequence). CDR3 sequence (DNA): TGTGCCAGCAGCTTGGGACGAGGGCAAACCGGGGAGCTGTTTTTT. Its translation: CASSLGRGQTGELFF.

The CDR3, as DNA: TGTGCCAGCTCCCCAGGCCGTTCCTATGGCTACACCTTC. Amino acids: CASSPGRSYGYTF. J is TRBJ1-2 and V is TRBV2; D unresolved. V lost 8 bases to trimming and J lost 4 bases, with 14 bases between them. The CDR3 length is 13 residues. Germline V gene data show CDR1 as SNHLY and CDR2 as FYNNEI.

V gene TRBV5-1 combines with J gene TRBJ1-1; D possibly corresponds to TRBD1 (6 bases). Germline-derived CDR1 and CDR2 are SGHRS and YFSETQ. CDR3 size: 18 residues. V lost 2 bases and J 4 bases, leaving 24 bases between the germline ends. CDR3 DNA sequence: TGCGCCAGCAGCTTTGGGACAAGGCCGCTGAGGTGGCGCACTGAAGCTTTCTTT. It translates to CASSFGTRPLRWRTEAFF.

The chain employs TRBV5-1 and TRBJ2-7; 8 nucleotides match TRBD2. V gave up 1 base and J gave up 3 bases; unmatched junction bases: 0. Germline values: CDR1 SGHRS, CDR2 YFSETQ. CDR3 length: 13 amino acids. The CDR3 spells CASSLREGYEQYF. The CDR3 DNA reads TGCGCCAGCAGCTTGCGGGAGGGCTACGAGCAGTACTTC.

This chain connects TRBV5-1 to TRBJ1-1, with a tentative D call TRBD1 (5 bases). Between the trimmed V and J ends, which lost 0 bases and 5 bases, there was a span of 17 bases. Germline values: CDR1 SGHRS, CDR2 YFSETQ. The CDR3 contains 16 residues. In nucleotides, the CDR3 is TGCGCCAGCAGCTTGGCCAGCTGGGGGGGTGGAACTGAAGCTTTCTTT. Its translation is CASSLASWGGGTEAFF.

This clone has just a few counts. V is TRBV10-3 and J is TRBJ1-6; D uncertain. The CDR3 totals 15 residues. V dropped 2 bases and J dropped 3 bases, with 8 bases sitting between them. Per the germline V gene, CDR1 is ENHRY and CDR2 is SYGVKD. The CDR3 DNA reads TGTGCCATCAGTGAGGAGGGCAGCTATAATTCACCCCTCCACTTT. Its protein is CAISEEGSYNSPLHF.

CDR3: CASSRQETQYF. CDR3 sequence (DNA): TGTGCCAGCAGCCGGCAAGAGACCCAGTACTTC. This chain links TRBV7-2 with TRBJ2-5; D remains unclear. The CDR3 covers 11 residues. Trimming took off 5 bases at V and 2 bases at J, with 3 bases between the two ends. CDR1 is SGHTA and CDR2 is FQGNSA in the germline V gene.

The chain employs TRBV29-1 and TRBJ1-2; D gene uncertain. The CDR3 consists of 15 residues. With 6 bases removed from V and 2 bases from J, the gap between germline ends came to 19 bases. The germline CDR1 and CDR2 sequences are SQVTM and ANQGSEA. The CDR3 reads CSVQKFEQRNYGYTF. In nucleotides, the CDR3 is TGCAGCGTCCAAAAATTTGAACAGAGAAACTATGGCTACACCTTC.

The V and J genes are TRBV15 and TRBJ2-7; 8 bases match TRBD2. Unmatched junction bases numbered 3, after V lost 0 bases and J lost 2 bases. Germline lookup yields CDR1 LNHNV and CDR2 YYDKDF (reference sequence). The CDR3 totals 15 residues. The CDR3 loop is CATSRDRGLAYEQYF. In DNA form, the CDR3 reads TGTGCCACCAGCAGAGATCGGGGACTAGCCTACGAGCAGTACTTC.

This clone was seen only once. The rearrangement joins TRBV5-4 to TRBJ1-6; possibly TRBD1 for D (5 bases). Trimming pared 0 bases from V and 12 bases from J, leaving 7 bases between. Germline V gene sequence: CDR1 SGHNT, CDR2 YYREEE (reference sequence). The CDR3 spans 12 residues. The CDR3 region has the DNA TGTGCCAGCAGCTTGGGGGGGGAACCCCTCCACTTT. Amino acids: CASSLGGEPLHF.

The chain links TRBV5-8 to TRBJ2-3; 9 bases are shared with TRBD1. Germline CDR1 SGHTS, CDR2 YDEGEE. Trimming took 5 bases from V and 4 from J; bases not matched to a gene: 8. This CDR3 comprises 15 residues. The CDR3 bases are TGTGCCAGCAGGCCCGGGACAGGGTATCCAGATACGCAGTATTTT. Amino acids: CASRPGTGYPDTQYF.

This clone showed up just a few times. CDR3: CASSQDTGKMDYGYTF. Written as DNA, the CDR3 is TGCGCCAGCAGCCAAGATACGGGAAAAATGGACTATGGCTACACCTTC. The chain is built from TRBV4-1 and TRBJ1-2; D gene uncertain. Trimming removed 0 bases from V and 3 bases from J, with 14 bases in between. The CDR3 is made up of 16 amino acids. CDR1 MGHRA and CDR2 YSYEKL come from the germline V gene.

The chain employs TRBV7-2 and TRBJ1-3; D gene uncertain. V gave up 1 base and J gave up 0 bases, with 16 bases separating them. The V gene's germline CDR1 is SGHTA and CDR2 FQGNSA. The CDR3 consists of 18 residues. CDR3 DNA: TGTGCCAGCAGCTTAGTCTACTGGGCAGAAGACTCTGGAAACACCATATATTTT. This sequence encodes CASSLVYWAEDSGNTIYF.

This clone has only one observation. A read error may account for a junction end that differs from germline. This chain connects TRBV30 to TRBJ2-3, with 11 positions matching TRBD1. This CDR3 spans 14 amino acids. Germline CDR1 GTSNPN, CDR2 SVGIG (reference sequence). CDR3 region: CAWSRTGGTDTQYF. The CDR3 DNA is TGTGCCTGGAGTCGGACAGGGGGCACGGATACGCAGTATTTT.

This clone has just a few counts. V is TRBV7-9 and J is TRBJ1-2, with D maybe TRBD1 (6 bases). Germline V gene lookup returns CDR1 SEHNR and CDR2 FQNEAQ (reference sequence). The CDR3 runs to 16 residues. V dropped 5 bases and J dropped 0 bases, with 16 bases sitting between them. In DNA, the CDR3 is TGTGCCAGCAGCCTCTACTGGGACAACTCTAACTATGGCTACACCTTC. The encoded protein is CASSLYWDNSNYGYTF.

This clone has only one observation. The chain couples TRBV7-5 to TRBJ2-7; TRBD1 is taken as the D call from the table, unchecked against the DNA. TRBV7-5 constitutes a pseudogene. This CDR3 has 14 amino acids. The CDR3 loop is CVRSPRTGTHEQYF. The CDR3 DNA follows: TGTGTCAGAAGCCCCAGGACAGGGACCCACGAGCAGTACTTC.

The chain recombines TRBV7-2 with TRBJ1-6, with TRBD1 matching 7 bases. The CDR3 extends over 14 amino acids. With 5 bases clipped from V and 9 bases from J, the junction kept 7 bases outside the gene matches. Germline CDR1 SGHTA, CDR2 FQGNSA. CDR3 sequence (DNA): TGTGCCAGCAGCCCTGGGACAGTTCCTTCACCCCTCCACTTT. Protein: CASSPGTVPSPLHF.

J is TRBJ2-1 and V is TRBV6-5; maybe TRBD1 (5 bases). V was cut by 6 bases and J by 5 bases, with 11 bases left in between. Germline V gene lookup returns CDR1 MNHEY and CDR2 SVGAGI. CDR3 length: 13 amino acids. DNA of the CDR3: TGTGCCAGCAGCCCCAGGGCCCACAATGAGCAGTTCTTC. Translation gives CASSPRAHNEQFF.

This clone has only one observation. V gene TRBV7-9 combines with J gene TRBJ2-1; tentatively, D is TRBD2 (5 bases). The CDR3 sequence is 17 residues long. CDR1 and CDR2 from the germline V gene are SEHNR and FQNEAQ (reference sequence). The V end was cut by 1 base, the J end by 3 bases, with 16 bases between. CDR3 DNA sequence: TGTGCCAGCAGCTTAGGGCTCCGGGATCGCCGCTACAATGAGCAGTTCTTC. Protein sequence: CASSLGLRDRRYNEQFF.

CDR3 nucleotides: TGTGCCAGCAGCCAAGAGGCTTACACCGGGGAGCTGTTTTTT. This translates into CASSQEAYTGELFF. The rearrangement uses TRBV3-1 (or the pseudogene TRBV3-2) and TRBJ2-2; D not certain. With 0 bases removed from V and 3 bases from J, the gap between germline ends came to 5 bases. The CDR3 spans 14 residues. Germline-derived CDR1 and CDR2 are LGHDT and YNNKEL (reference sequence).

The chain carries TRBV30 and TRBJ1-1; 7 bases are a match to TRBD1. The V and J ends lost 5 bases and 5 bases, in that order; junction bases with no gene match: 8. Germline V gene lookup returns CDR1 GTSNPN and CDR2 SVGIG (reference sequence). CDR3 length: 13 residues. CDR3: CAWGGEGATEAFF. The CDR3 nucleotides are TGTGCCTGGGGGGGCGAGGGGGCGACTGAAGCTTTCTTT.

The chain carries TRBV6-2 or TRBV6-3 and TRBJ2-3; TRBD2 matches 10 bases. Germline trimming cut 5 bases from V and 6 bases from J; bases unmatched to any gene: 5. The CDR3 covers 14 residues. The V gene's germline CDR1 is MNHEY and CDR2 SVGEGT. The CDR3, as DNA: TGTGCCAGCAGTACTAGCGGGGACGGGGATACGCAGTATTTT. Its protein is CASSTSGDGDTQYF.

This chain connects TRBV3-1 (or the pseudogene TRBV3-2) to TRBJ1-2; 7 bases align to TRBD1. This CDR3 has 13 amino acids. Germline CDR1 is LGHDT and CDR2 is YNNKEL (reference sequence). Losses at the gene ends were 0 bases for V and 8 bases for J; bases not matched to a gene: 3. The CDR3 reads CASSQEGGVGYTF. In DNA, the CDR3 is TGTGCCAGCAGCCAAGAAGGGGGCGTGGGCTACACCTTC.

This chain joins TRBV5-1 and TRBJ1-1; D remains unclear. Deletions cut 4 bases from V and 1 base from J, with 11 bases between. The CDR3 is made up of 14 amino acids. Germline CDR1 SGHRS, CDR2 YFSETQ. Here the CDR3 reads CASSLPQPNTEAFF. CDR3 coding DNA: TGCGCCAGCAGCCTCCCACAGCCGAACACTGAAGCTTTCTTT.

This chain uses TRBV30 with TRBJ1-3; 8 positions agree with TRBD1. Trimming removed 3 bases from V and 4 bases from J; junction bases left unmatched: 2. The CDR3 runs to 13 residues. Germline CDR1 is GTSNPN and CDR2 is SVGIG (reference sequence). As DNA, the CDR3 is TGTGCCTGGAGCGGGACAGGCGGAAACACCATATATTTT. Amino acids: CAWSGTGGNTIYF.

This clone was found once. The chain links TRBV5-1 to TRBJ2-4; 9 positions match TRBD1. Germline V gene data show CDR1 as SGHRS and CDR2 as YFSETQ. The trim removed 4 bases at V and 8 bases at J, leaving 7 bases unmatched. This CDR3 region has 14 residues. DNA for the CDR3: TGCGCCAGCAGCGGGGGACAGGGTGAGGACATTCAGTACTTC. Protein: CASSGGQGEDIQYF.